Below are 32 T cell receptor beta chains sequenced from a single sample in a study of blood T cell repertoires in COVID-19 (dated by TCRdb to between 2020 and 2021). The library was obtained by the immunoSEQ multiplex PCR assay. As stored in TCRdb, this immuneACCESS dataset retains in-frame rearrangements with V and J assigned. A fraction of the clones does not appear; measured against another copy, unresolved V genes explain less than half of the discrepancy, and the remainder lacks a known reason. The sample yields approximately 150,000 clones; over 75% were counted once. The ten largest clones add up to approximately 12% of the sample. The sequencing sample was made of peripheral blood. Receptors originate from a man between 65 and 79 years old who had recovered from COVID-19.

V usage is TRBV5-1 and J usage is TRBJ2-6; 8 positions match TRBD1. This CDR3 contains 17 residues. In germline, CDR1 is SGHRS, CDR2 YFSETQ. J lost 4 bases, V lost 4 bases, and 10 bases had no gene match. The CDR3 loop reads CASSVSGGARGANVLTF. CDR3 sequence (DNA): TGCGCCAGCAGCGTATCAGGGGGCGCGAGGGGGGCCAACGTCCTGACTTTC.

V and J are TRBV5-1 and TRBJ2-7; possible D gene TRBD1, 6 bases. CDR1 is SGHRS, CDR2 YFSETQ, per germline. Trimming stripped 0 bases from V and 0 bases from J, with 10 bases between. This CDR3 is 15 amino acids long. The CDR3 loop is CASSLGDRTSYEQYF. The CDR3 DNA follows: TGCGCCAGCAGCTTGGGAGACAGGACCTCCTACGAGCAGTACTTC.

The chain employs TRBV3-1 (or the pseudogene TRBV3-2) and TRBJ1-2; TRBD1 agrees at 8 bases. The germline V gene encodes CDR1 LGHDT and CDR2 YNNKEL (reference sequence). Unmatched junction bases numbered 7, after V lost 3 bases and J lost 1 base. The CDR3 runs 16 residues. CDR3 in DNA: TGTGCCAGCAGCCACCGACTCAGGGGGCTTAACTATGGCTACACCTTC. Residues: CASSHRLRGLNYGYTF.

This chain uses TRBV18 with TRBJ2-2, with TRBD1 matching 9 bases. V was clipped by 0 bases and J by 13 bases; unmatched bases: 6. This CDR3 has 14 amino acids. CDR1 KGHSH and CDR2 LQKENI come from the germline V gene. The chain's CDR3 is CASSPPPGQGSLFF. CDR3 sequence (DNA): TGTGCCAGCTCACCACCGCCGGGACAGGGTTCGCTGTTTTTT.

In nucleotides, the CDR3 is TGCGCCAGCAGCCTCACCTCCGGCGGAGCGCAGTTCTTC. Translating it yields CASSLTSGGAQFF. The chain carries TRBV4-3 and TRBJ2-1; D gene ambiguous. Looked up from germline, CDR1 is LGHNA and CDR2 is YSLEER. The CDR3 is 13 residues long. V was shortened by 4 bases and J by 12 bases, with 16 bases between the two germline ends.

This clone was detected only a few times. The chain uses TRBV27 and TRBJ1-6; no definite D call. Germline assignment: CDR1 MNHEY and CDR2 SMNVEV (reference sequence). The CDR3 runs to 15 residues. Trimming took 3 bases from V and 0 from J, leaving 6 bases between them. This CDR3 is CASSFVSSYNSPLHF. The DNA for the CDR3 is TGTGCCAGCAGTTTCGTTAGCTCCTATAATTCACCCCTCCACTTT.

The chain recombines TRBV2 with TRBJ1-6, with D uncertain. CDR3 length: 15 residues. Between the trimmed V and J ends, which lost 0 bases and 3 bases, there was a span of 6 bases. The V gene's germline CDR1 is SNHLY and CDR2 FYNNEI. The CDR3 DNA reads TGTGCCAGCAGTGAAGCGACAAGCTATAATTCACCCCTCCACTTT. Protein sequence: CASSEATSYNSPLHF.

V and J are TRBV6-6 and TRBJ1-4; D gene unclear. The length of the CDR3 is 15 residues. V was pared by 1 base and J by 0 bases, with 6 bases between. Per germline, CDR1 MNHNY and CDR2 SVGAGI (reference sequence). CDR3 in amino acids: CASSYYQATNEKLFF. The CDR3 nucleotides are TGTGCCAGCAGTTACTATCAGGCAACTAATGAAAAACTGTTTTTT.

The rearrangement links TRBV11-2 to TRBJ2-1; TRBD1 might be the D (6 bases). This CDR3 comprises 18 residues. The V gene lost 1 base and the J gene lost 12 bases, with 28 bases spanning the gap. The germline CDR1 and CDR2 sequences are SGHAT and FQNNGV. The CDR3 sequence: CASSLGSWDTLGDDGQFF. In nucleotides, the CDR3 is TGTGCCAGCAGCTTAGGGTCCTGGGACACCCTGGGAGACGATGGGCAGTTCTTC.

The chain couples TRBV7-2 to TRBJ2-1, with 11 nucleotides matching TRBD2. In germline, CDR1 is SGHTA, CDR2 FQGNSA. This CDR3 has 14 residues. V lost 3 bases and J lost 9; bases outside the gene matches: 4. The CDR3 protein is CASSFLLAGVEQFF. DNA for the CDR3: TGTGCCAGCAGCTTTCTACTAGCGGGAGTTGAGCAGTTCTTC.

This chain uses TRBV5-1 with TRBJ2-7; 8 nucleotides align to TRBD1. Germline values: CDR1 SGHRS, CDR2 YFSETQ. The CDR3 is made up of 16 amino acids. With 4 bases clipped from V and 0 bases from J, the junction kept 9 bases outside the gene matches. The CDR3 is CASSLGQAPSSYEQYF. CDR3 DNA: TGCGCCAGCAGCCTGGGACAGGCGCCATCCTCCTACGAGCAGTACTTC.

V gene TRBV30 combines with J gene TRBJ1-1, with D uncertain. The CDR3 has 11 amino acids. V lost 4 bases to trimming and J lost 6 bases, with 9 bases between them. Germline V gene lookup returns CDR1 GTSNPN and CDR2 SVGIG (reference sequence). CDR3: CAWIAGPEAFF. CDR3 nucleotides: TGTGCCTGGATAGCTGGTCCTGAAGCTTTCTTT.

The genes are TRBV28 and TRBJ2-6, with a tentative D call TRBD2 (5 bases). Trimming left V 6 bases short and J 4 bases short, with 16 bases between. This CDR3 contains 16 residues. Germline V gene sequence: CDR1 MDHEN, CDR2 SYDVKM. CDR3 amino acids: CASSLTPGNGANVLTF. CDR3 DNA: TGTGCCAGCAGCCTTACCCCCGGGAACGGGGCCAACGTCCTGACTTTC.

The chain has TRBV27 and TRBJ2-7, with TRBD1 matching 8 bases. Looked up from germline, CDR1 is MNHEY and CDR2 is SMNVEV (reference sequence). This CDR3 has 16 residues. J lost 2 bases, V lost 2 bases, and 8 bases had no gene match. The CDR3 coding sequence is TGTGCCAGCAGTTTACTGCCCGACAGGGGCACCTACGAGCAGTACTTC. The encoded protein is CASSLLPDRGTYEQYF.

The V call is TRBV5-1, the J call TRBJ2-3; D possibly corresponds to TRBD2 (6 bases). The CDR3 extends over 15 amino acids. Germline CDR1 is SGHRS and CDR2 is YFSETQ. The V end was cut by 4 bases, the J end by 2 bases, with 14 bases between. CDR3 sequence: CASSAGSVDTDTQYF. The CDR3 DNA follows: TGCGCCAGCAGCGCGGGATCTGTGGACACAGATACGCAGTATTTT.

J is TRBJ2-5 and V is TRBV4-1, with D possibly being TRBD2 (6 bases). The CDR3 sequence is 15 residues long. Trimming stripped 4 bases from V and 4 bases from J, with 16 bases between. Germline V gene lookup returns CDR1 MGHRA and CDR2 YSYEKL. CDR3 sequence reads: CASSPGGPLRETQYF. CDR3 bases: TGCGCCAGCAGCCCCGGAGGGCCGCTCAGAGAGACCCAGTACTTC.

This chain uses TRBV7-2 with TRBJ1-1; D might be TRBD1 (6 bases). The V gene's germline CDR1 is SGHTA and CDR2 FQGNSA. CDR3 size: 13 residues. Deletions cut 5 bases from V and 7 bases from J, with 14 bases between. CDR3 DNA sequence: TGTGCCAGCAGCGTAAACAGGGCTGGTGAAGCTTTCTTT. It specifies CASSVNRAGEAFF.

V gene TRBV5-1 combines with J gene TRBJ1-2, with 12 bases aligning to TRBD1. The CDR3 covers 15 residues. V was pared by 4 bases and J by 7 bases, with 8 bases of the junction left unmatched. In germline, CDR1 is SGHRS, CDR2 YFSETQ. CDR3 in DNA: TGCGCCAGCAGCCACGGGACAGGGGGCGCTTTTGGCTACACCTTC. Protein product: CASSHGTGGAFGYTF. The full variable domain, with the rest looked up from reference TRBV5-1 and TRBJ1-2, is KAGVTQTPRYLIKTRGQQVTLSCSPISGHRSVSWYQQTPGQGLQFLFEYFSETQRNKGNFPGRFSGRQFSNSRSEMNVSTLELGDSALYLCASSHGTGGAFGYTFGSGTRLTVV.

Only a few counts were recorded for this clone. The chain carries TRBV9 and TRBJ2-3; D unresolved. CDR3 size: 14 residues. The V and J ends lost 0 bases and 1 base respectively, with 6 bases between them. Germline lookup yields CDR1 SGDLS and CDR2 YYNGEE. CDR3 residues: CASSVGLGTDTQYF. For the CDR3, the DNA is TGTGCCAGCAGCGTAGGTTTAGGCACAGATACGCAGTATTTT.

This clone showed up just a few times. The J gene is TRBJ2-7, the V gene TRBV28; D might be TRBD2 (5 bases). Germline CDR1 and CDR2: MDHEN and SYDVKM. The V and J ends lost 6 bases and 7 bases respectively, with 19 bases between them. The CDR3 is made up of 14 amino acids. The CDR3 region is CASRVRGSRAEQYF. The CDR3 DNA is TGTGCCAGCAGGGTCCGGGGTAGCCGGGCGGAGCAGTACTTC.

The V and J genes are TRBV7-2 and TRBJ1-6, with D maybe TRBD1 (6 bases). The germline V gene has CDR1 SGHTA and CDR2 FQGNSA. Trimming stripped 5 bases from V and 7 bases from J, with 15 bases between. This CDR3 contains 15 residues. This chain's CDR3 is CASSVEGHRNSPLHF. The CDR3 DNA sequence: TGTGCCAGCAGCGTAGAGGGACATCGAAATTCACCCCTCCACTTT.

The chain links TRBV2 to TRBJ1-4; 7 nucleotides line up with TRBD1. The CDR3 extends over 14 amino acids. V dropped 6 bases and J dropped 7; count of bases not matched to a gene: 8. CDR1 SNHLY and CDR2 FYNNEI come from the germline V gene. The CDR3 loop reads CASRIQGRSEKLFF. The CDR3 bases are TGTGCCAGCAGGATACAGGGGAGGAGTGAAAAACTGTTTTTT. The full variable domain, with the rest looked up from reference TRBV2 and TRBJ1-4, is EPEVTQTPSHQVTQMGQEVILRCVPISNHLYFYWYRQILGQKVEFLVSFYNNEISEKSEIFDDQFSVERPDGSNFTLKIRSTKLEDSAMYFCASRIQGRSEKLFFGSGTQLSVL.

This clone was recorded only once. The chain joins TRBV3-1 (or the pseudogene TRBV3-2) to TRBJ1-4; tentative D call: TRBD1 (5 bases). Germline values: CDR1 LGHDT, CDR2 YNNKEL (reference sequence). V lost 4 bases and J lost 6, with 18 bases in between. This CDR3 spans 16 amino acids. The CDR3 DNA is TGTGCCAGCAGCCTCCGGGACTCGATGAGGGATGAAAAACTGTTTTTT. This sequence encodes CASSLRDSMRDEKLFF.

V and J are TRBV5-1 and TRBJ2-5; TRBD2 aligns across 7 bases. Germline V gives CDR1 SGHRS, CDR2 YFSETQ. The CDR3 has 15 residues. V trimming: 0 bases; J trimming: 3 bases; junction bases outside the gene matches: 5. CDR3 nucleotide sequence: TGCGCCAGCAGCTTGGTAGGCGGGAGAGAAGAGACCCAGTACTTC. Its protein product is CASSLVGGREETQYF.

This sequence joins TRBV5-1 and TRBJ2-1, with 9 positions matching TRBD2. The V gene's germline CDR1 is SGHRS and CDR2 YFSETQ. V trimming: 6 bases; J trimming: 1 base; junction bases outside the gene matches: 14. This CDR3 has 18 amino acids. The CDR3 bases are TGCGCCAGCACCCGTGGCGTGGTAGCGGGAGTGTCCTACAATGAGCAGTTCTTC. This gives the protein CASTRGVVAGVSYNEQFF.

V usage is TRBV5-1 and J usage is TRBJ1-6; D call uncertain. V lost 1 base to trimming and J lost 0 bases, with 11 bases between them. The CDR3 has 17 amino acids. The germline gives CDR1 SGHRS, CDR2 YFSETQ. Here the CDR3 reads CASSLRGDGSYNSPLHF. CDR3 DNA: TGCGCCAGCAGCTTGCGGGGAGATGGCTCCTATAATTCACCCCTCCACTTT.

The chain uses TRBV27 and TRBJ1-1; maybe TRBD1 (5 bases). Germline V gene lookup returns CDR1 MNHEY and CDR2 SMNVEV (reference sequence). CDR3 size: 15 residues. With 8 bases removed from V and 5 bases from J, the gap between germline ends came to 21 bases. CDR3 protein: CASHPFGQGKTEAFF. CDR3 coding DNA: TGTGCCAGCCACCCTTTCGGGCAGGGAAAAACTGAAGCTTTCTTT.

The chain links TRBV6-6 to TRBJ1-2, with 7 bases lining up with TRBD1. This CDR3 has 13 amino acids. J gave up 8 bases and V 1 base, and 4 bases lay outside the gene matches. Germline loops: CDR1 MNHNY, CDR2 SVGAGI (reference sequence). The chain's CDR3 is CASSYLTGNGYTF. CDR3 bases: TGTGCCAGCAGTTACTTGACAGGGAACGGCTACACCTTC.

Relative to its sample, this clone is medium-sized. The gene calls are TRBV3-1 (or the pseudogene TRBV3-2) and TRBJ1-6; TRBD1 is a possible D gene (6 bases). Germline assignment: CDR1 LGHDT and CDR2 YNNKEL (reference sequence). CDR3 length: 13 residues. The V gene lost 0 bases and the J gene lost 14 bases, with 11 bases spanning the gap. CDR3 sequence: CASSQEGGWALHF. In nucleotides, the CDR3 is TGTGCCAGCAGCCAAGAAGGGGGTTGGGCCCTCCACTTT.

This rearrangement joins TRBV19 to TRBJ1-1, with 9 bases identical to TRBD1. The CDR3 spans 15 residues. The V gene end was trimmed by 7 bases and the J gene end by 0 bases; junction bases not matched to a gene: 6. Per germline, CDR1 LNHDA and CDR2 SQIVND (reference sequence). The CDR3 spells CASKKQGAMNTEAFF. CDR3 DNA sequence: TGTGCCAGTAAAAAACAGGGGGCTATGAACACTGAAGCTTTCTTT.

The chain combines TRBV7-9 with TRBJ2-1; 9 nucleotides agree with TRBD2. CDR1 and CDR2 (germline): SEHNR, FQNEAQ (reference sequence). This CDR3 comprises 16 residues. V lost 2 bases to trimming and J lost 5 bases; unmatched junction nucleotides: 7. The CDR3 spells CASSLRSTSGNNEQFF. CDR3 sequence (DNA): TGTGCCAGCAGCTTAAGGTCGACTAGCGGCAACAATGAGCAGTTCTTC.

The chain employs TRBV5-4 and TRBJ2-1; D gene unclear. V gave up 0 bases and J gave up 6 bases, with 7 bases separating them. The CDR3 spans 13 residues. Germline CDR1 reads SGHNT; CDR2 reads YYREEE (reference sequence). CDR3 DNA sequence: TGTGCCAGCAGCTTGGCCGGAGTCAATGAGCAGTTCTTC. Protein product: CASSLAGVNEQFF. Based on the CDR3 plus reference TRBV5-4 and TRBJ2-1, the full variable domain is ETGVTQSPTHLIKTRGQQVTLRCSSQSGHNTVSWYQQALGQGPQFIFQYYREEENGRGNFPPRFSGLQFPNYSSELNVNALELDDSALYLCASSLAGVNEQFFGPGTRLTVL.